This T cell receptor (beta chain) was recorded in a study of cytomegalovirus exposure and HLA in healthy donors. Note on this clone: Its antigen is unknown. Additional DNA sequences in this sample encode the identical CDR3.

These donors were members of the approximately 110-subject validation cohort, a group separate from the roughly 670-subject first cohort. CDR3 length: 14 residues. The J segment lost 7 bases and the V segment lost 5 bases, leaving 11 bases of the junction unmatched. CDR1 is SGHRS, CDR2 YFSETQ, per germline. Some clones are missing from TCRdb's copy, which holds only in-frame ones; the method was immunoSEQ multiplex PCR. The data contain hundreds of thousands of clones, 88% of them seen just once; the ten biggest clones take up about 0.9%. Findings and caveats of the study: Testing in vitro showed a few CMV-associated chains specific for CMV antigens. It was 164 TCR beta chains that were listed as cytomegalovirus-associated. In a later analysis, first-cohort TCR clusters were found to tend to co-occur in the 120 validation repertoires.

The gene calls are TRBV5-1 and TRBJ2-5, with 7 positions matching TRBD1. Specimen: PBMCs. The TCR was taken from a woman between 18 and 29 years old in good health and CMV-seronegative. CDR3 amino acids: CASSPTGAPTTQYF. In nucleotides, the CDR3 is TGCGCCAGCAGTCCAACAGGGGCCCCAACGACCCAGTACTTC.